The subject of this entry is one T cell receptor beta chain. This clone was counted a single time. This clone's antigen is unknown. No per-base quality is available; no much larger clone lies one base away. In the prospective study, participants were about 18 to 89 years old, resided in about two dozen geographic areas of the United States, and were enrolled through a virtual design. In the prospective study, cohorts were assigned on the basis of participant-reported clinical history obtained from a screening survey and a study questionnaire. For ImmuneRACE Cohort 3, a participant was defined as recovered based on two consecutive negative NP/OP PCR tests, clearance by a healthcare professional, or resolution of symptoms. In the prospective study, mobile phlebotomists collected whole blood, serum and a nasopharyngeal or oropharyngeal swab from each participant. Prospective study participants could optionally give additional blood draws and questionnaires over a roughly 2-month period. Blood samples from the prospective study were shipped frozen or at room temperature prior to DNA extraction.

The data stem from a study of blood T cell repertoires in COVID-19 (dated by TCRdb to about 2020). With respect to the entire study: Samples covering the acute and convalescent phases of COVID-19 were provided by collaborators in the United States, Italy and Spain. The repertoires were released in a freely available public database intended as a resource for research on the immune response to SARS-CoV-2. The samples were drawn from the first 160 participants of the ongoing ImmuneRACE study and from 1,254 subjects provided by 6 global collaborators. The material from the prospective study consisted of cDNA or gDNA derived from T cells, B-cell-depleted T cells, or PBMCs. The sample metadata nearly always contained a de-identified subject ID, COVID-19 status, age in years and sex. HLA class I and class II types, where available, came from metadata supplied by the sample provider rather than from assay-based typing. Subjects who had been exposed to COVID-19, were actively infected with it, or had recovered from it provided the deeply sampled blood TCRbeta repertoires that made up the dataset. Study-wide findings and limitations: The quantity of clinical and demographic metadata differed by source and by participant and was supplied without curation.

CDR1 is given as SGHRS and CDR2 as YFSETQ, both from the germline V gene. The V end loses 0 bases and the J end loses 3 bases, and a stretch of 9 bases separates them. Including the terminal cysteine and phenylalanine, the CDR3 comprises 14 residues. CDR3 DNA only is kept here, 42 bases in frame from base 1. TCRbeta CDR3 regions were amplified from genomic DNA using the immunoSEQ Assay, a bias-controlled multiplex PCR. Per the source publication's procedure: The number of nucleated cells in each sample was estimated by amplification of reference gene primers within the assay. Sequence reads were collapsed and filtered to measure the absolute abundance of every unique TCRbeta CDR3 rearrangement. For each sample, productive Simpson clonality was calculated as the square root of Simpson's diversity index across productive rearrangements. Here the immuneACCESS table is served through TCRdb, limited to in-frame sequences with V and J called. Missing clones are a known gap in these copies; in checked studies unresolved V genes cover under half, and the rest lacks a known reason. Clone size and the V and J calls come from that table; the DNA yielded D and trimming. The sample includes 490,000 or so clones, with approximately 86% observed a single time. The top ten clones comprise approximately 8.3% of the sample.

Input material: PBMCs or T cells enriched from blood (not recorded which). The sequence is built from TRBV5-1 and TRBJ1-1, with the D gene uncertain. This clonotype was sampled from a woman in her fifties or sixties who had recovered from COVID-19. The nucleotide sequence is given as TGCGCCAGCAGCTTGGGTGGCAGTTACACTGAAGCTTTCTTT. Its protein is CASSLGGSYTEAFF.